This T cell receptor beta chain was sequenced in a study of T cell responses to AZD1222 COVID-19 vaccine. Study-wide findings and caveats: Most donors were white British, females outnumbered males, and clonal diversity was possibly underestimated.

The CDR3 consists of 15 residues. The V and J ends lost 4 bases and 7 bases, in that order; junction bases with no gene match: 7. Germline-derived CDR1 and CDR2 are SEHNR and FQNEAQ (reference sequence). As concerns this clone: No antigen is known for it.

The method was immunoSEQ multiplex PCR; TCRdb's version includes in-frame clones alone and lacks a portion of them. The data show 110,000 or so clones, around 90% seen once. The V call is TRBV7-9, the J call TRBJ2-1; 10 bases agree with TRBD2. Here the sequenced sample was peripheral blood, taken on day 0 of AZD1222 vaccination. The clonotype comes from an adult in good health. CDR3: CASSSLAGPWNEQFF. CDR3 bases: TGTGCCAGCAGCTCACTAGCGGGGCCATGGAATGAGCAGTTCTTC.